Listed below are T cell receptor beta chains from one sample, sequenced in a study of identical twins. TCRdb processed the 5' RACE reads anew with MiXCR; each CDR3 protein has one entry. The sample yields hundreds of thousands of distinct CDR3 sequences, about 12% seen once. The same specimen was also included in a second study, on yellow fever vaccine responses in identical twins.

The sequencing input was PBMCs. The source of these receptors is a woman between 18 and 29 years old in good health. The CDR3 runs from the conserved cysteine through the conserved F or W. D genes are given only for firm matches. Clone size, where shown, is once, few, many, or a class for clones that have expanded.

cdr3_length d_call j_call clone_size v_call cdr3_aa cdr3_nt
16 NA TRBJ2-2 few TRBV6-2/TRBV6-3 CASILRDFRNTGELFF TGTGCCAGCATCCTGCGGGACTTTCGGAACACCGGGGAGCTGTTTTTT
17 TRBD2 TRBJ2-2 NA TRBV28 CASSGLAGAQTTGELFF TGTGCCAGCAGTGGACTAGCGGGAGCTCAGACCACCGGGGAGCTGTTTTTT
15 TRBD1 TRBJ1-5 few TRBV20-1 CSARDLGGESQPQHF TGCAGTGCTAGAGATCTAGGGGGCGAGAGTCAGCCCCAGCATTTT
16 TRBD1 TRBJ1-2 few TRBV6-5 CASSYSRDSRNYGYTF TGTGCCAGCAGTTACTCCCGGGACAGCCGAAACTATGGCTACACCTTC
19 TRBD2 TRBJ2-1 few TRBV7-6 CASSLRPVPSLAGNVEQFF TGTGCCAGCAGCTTAAGACCCGTCCCGTCTTTAGCGGGAAATGTTGAGCAGTTCTTC
17 TRBD2 TRBJ2-7 NA TRBV2 CASSDLGLAGDNDEQYF TGTGCCAGCAGCGACCTCGGACTAGCGGGAGACAATGACGAGCAGTACTTC
15 TRBD2 TRBJ2-7 NA TRBV2 CASSLGSGGGYEQYF TGTGCCAGCAGTCTAGGGAGCGGGGGTGGATACGAGCAGTACTTC
16 TRBD1 TRBJ1-6 few TRBV7-9 CASSLTGTGLTSPLHF TGTGCCAGCAGCTTAACCGGGACAGGGCTTACTTCACCCCTCCACTTT
15 TRBD2 TRBJ2-2 NA TRBV9 CASSVASGSAGELFF TGTGCCAGCAGCGTAGCCAGCGGGAGTGCCGGGGAGCTGTTTTTT
15 NA TRBJ2-2 NA TRBV6-1 CASSPPNMRTGELFF TGTGCCAGCAGCCCCCCCAATATGAGGACCGGGGAGCTGTTTTTT
14 NA TRBJ2-7 few TRBV2 CAARGPTISREQYF TGTGCCGCCCGGGGACCGACTATCTCGCGGGAGCAGTACTTC
13 NA TRBJ1-1 many TRBV7-2 CASSLLRTTEAFF TGTGCCAGCAGCTTATTGCGTACCACTGAAGCTTTCTTT
14 NA TRBJ2-3 once TRBV7-3 CASSLTGNPDTQYF TGTGCCAGCAGCTTAACTGGGAATCCAGATACGCAGTATTTT
14 NA TRBJ2-3 NA TRBV12-3/TRBV12-4 CASSFGVSTDTQYF TGTGCCAGCAGTTTTGGCGTTTCCACAGATACGCAGTATTTT
17 NA TRBJ2-2 few TRBV24-1 CATSDRPWRRNTGELFF TGTGCCACCAGTGACCGCCCCTGGCGCAGGAACACCGGGGAGCTGTTTTTT
15 NA TRBJ2-2 NA TRBV20-1 CSARDLTRNTGELFF TGCAGTGCTAGAGATCTAACCAGGAACACCGGGGAGCTGTTTTTT
16 NA TRBJ1-1 few TRBV7-6 CASSPWGADMNTEAFF TGTGCCAGCAGCCCCTGGGGGGCAGACATGAACACTGAAGCTTTCTTT
18 TRBD2 TRBJ2-1 NA TRBV12-3/TRBV12-4 CTSSFPEWAGGLDNEQFF TGTACCAGCAGTTTCCCCGAGTGGGCGGGAGGGCTGGACAATGAGCAGTTCTTC
17 NA TRBJ1-1 NA TRBV28 CASSSSGPMGVNTEAFF NA
13 NA TRBJ1-1 few TRBV29-1 CSVIRGMNTEAFF TGCAGCGTTATCAGGGGCATGAACACTGAAGCTTTCTTT
14 NA TRBJ2-2 many TRBV4-1 CASSQGPNTGELFF TGTGCCAGCAGCCAGGGCCCGAACACCGGGGAGCTGTTTTTT
13 NA TRBJ2-5 NA TRBV2 CASGTGSQETQYF TGTGCCAGCGGGACGGGGTCCCAAGAGACCCAGTACTTC
14 TRBD2 TRBJ2-1 NA TRBV5-1 CATKRLATYNEQFF TGCGCCACCAAAAGACTAGCGACTTACAATGAGCAGTTCTTC
13 NA TRBJ2-5 few TRBV7-9 CASRGRVQETQYF TGTGCCAGCAGGGGTCGGGTCCAAGAGACCCAGTACTTC
14 NA TRBJ1-2 NA TRBV6-5 CASSYSRGVAGYTF TGTGCCAGCAGTTACTCCCGGGGAGTTGCTGGCTACACCTTC
18 TRBD2 TRBJ2-5 many TRBV5-5 CASSLGTSSGALQETQYF TGTGCCAGCAGCTTGGGTACCTCTAGCGGGGCCCTCCAAGAGACCCAGTACTTC